Each of the 31 T cell receptor beta chains below was sequenced from the same sample in a study of cytomegalovirus exposure and HLA in healthy donors. PCR involved 60 Vbeta and 13 Jbeta primers. Profiling relied on immunoSEQ multiplex PCR, and the TCRdb table lists in-frame clones only, not all of them. The table lists approximately 140,000 clones, roughly four fifths of them singletons. Sequencing was performed on PBMCs. The origin of the receptors is a man aged 35 to 55 in good health and CMV-seropositive.

This rearrangement joins TRBV30 to TRBJ1-1; D call uncertain. The CDR3 totals 13 residues. Trimming shortened V by 4 bases and J by 1 base, and 10 bases separated the two germline ends. Per the germline V gene, CDR1 is GTSNPN and CDR2 is SVGIG (reference sequence). The CDR3, as DNA: TGTGCCTGGATGGTCTCGGGGAACACTGAAGCTTTCTTT. Its protein product is CAWMVSGNTEAFF.

V gene TRBV6-6 combines with J gene TRBJ2-1; perhaps TRBD2 as D (5 bases). The CDR3 sequence is 14 residues long. The germline CDR1 and CDR2 sequences are MNHNY and SVGAGI (reference sequence). Between the trimmed V and J ends, which lost 5 bases and 8 bases, there was a span of 16 bases. CDR3 loop: CASSTPGSPDEQFF. CDR3 nucleotide sequence: TGTGCCAGCAGTACCCCGGGGTCCCCGGATGAGCAGTTCTTC.

This clone was observed a handful of times. The chain couples TRBV5-6 to TRBJ2-1, with D hard to call. The CDR3 covers 15 residues. V was pared by 0 bases and J by 1 base, with 8 bases between. Germline CDR1 is SGHDT and CDR2 is YYEEEE. The CDR3 sequence is CASSLGAGSYNEQFF. As DNA, the CDR3 is TGTGCCAGCAGCTTGGGGGCAGGATCCTACAATGAGCAGTTCTTC. The variable domain in full, with the rest retrieved from reference TRBV5-6 and TRBJ2-1, is DAGVTQSPTHLIKTRGQQVTLRCSPKSGHDTVSWYQQALGQGPQFIFQYYEEEERQRGNFPDRFSGHQFPNYSSELNVNALLLGDSALYLCASSLGAGSYNEQFFGPGTRLTVL.

The gene calls are TRBV5-4 and TRBJ2-7, with D perhaps matching TRBD1 (6 bases). Trimming took 3 bases from V and 2 from J, leaving 18 bases between them. Germline CDR1 SGHNT, CDR2 YYREEE (reference sequence). The CDR3 has 16 residues. CDR3: CASSSGGGTEAYEQYF. For the CDR3, the DNA is TGTGCCAGCAGCTCTGGGGGCGGAACGGAAGCCTACGAGCAGTACTTC.

The rearrangement uses TRBV11-3 and TRBJ2-2; a possible D gene is TRBD1 (6 bases). Trimming took 5 bases from V and 7 from J, leaving 11 bases between them. The CDR3 totals 13 residues. The germline V gene has CDR1 SGHNT and CDR2 YENEEA. CDR3: CASSRTVIGELFF. The CDR3 region has the DNA TGTGCCAGCAGCCGGACAGTGATCGGGGAGCTGTTTTTT.

This clone was seen only once. V usage is TRBV2 and J usage is TRBJ2-1, with 16 bases identical to TRBD2. The CDR3 sequence is 18 residues long. Trimming took 4 bases from V and 3 from J; bases not matched to a gene: 6. Germline loops: CDR1 SNHLY, CDR2 FYNNEI. The CDR3 sequence: CASSGGLAGGLVYNEQFF. For the CDR3, the DNA is TGTGCCAGCAGTGGGGGACTAGCGGGAGGGCTGGTCTACAATGAGCAGTTCTTC. Supplemented by reference TRBV2 and TRBJ2-1, the full variable domain reads EPEVTQTPSHQVTQMGQEVILRCVPISNHLYFYWYRQILGQKVEFLVSFYNNEISEKSEIFDDQFSVERPDGSNFTLKIRSTKLEDSAMYFCASSGGLAGGLVYNEQFFGPGTRLTVL.

A remark on this clone: The junction differs from germline at one of its ends, possibly a read error. The chain has TRBV7-9 and TRBJ1-1; D is ambiguous. Germline loops: CDR1 SEHNR, CDR2 FQNEAQ (reference sequence). The CDR3 sequence is 12 residues long. DNA for the CDR3: TGTTCCAGCAGCTTAGCACAGAACCCAGCTTTCTTT. Its protein product is CSSSLAQNPAFF.

The V and J genes are TRBV6-5 and TRBJ1-1; D is possibly TRBD1 (5 bases). Germline values: CDR1 MNHEY, CDR2 SVGAGI. Trimming pared 0 bases from V and 10 bases from J, leaving 15 bases between. This CDR3 region has 14 residues. CDR3 residues: CASSYSNGRGRAFF. CDR3 nucleotide sequence: TGTGCCAGCAGTTACTCGAACGGGAGGGGTCGAGCTTTCTTT.

V gene TRBV7-9 combines with J gene TRBJ2-7, with D tentatively TRBD1 (6 bases). The germline V gene encodes CDR1 SEHNR and CDR2 FQNEAQ (reference sequence). This CDR3 comprises 15 residues. Trimming stripped 2 bases from V and 7 bases from J, with 18 bases between. CDR3 residues: CASSLSGQGFKEQYF. In DNA, the CDR3 is TGTGCCAGCAGCTTATCCGGCCAGGGGTTTAAGGAGCAGTACTTC.

The J gene is TRBJ1-4, the V gene TRBV7-9; D unresolved. Germline assignment: CDR1 SEHNR and CDR2 FQNEAQ (reference sequence). The CDR3 runs 15 residues. V was clipped by 5 bases and J by 3 bases, with 13 bases between them. CDR3 sequence: CASSPVWGANEKLFF. The CDR3 DNA sequence: TGTGCCAGCAGCCCGGTCTGGGGAGCTAATGAAAAACTGTTTTTT.

This clone was counted between two and nine times. The rearrangement links TRBV12-5 to TRBJ1-5, with a weak D call TRBD1 (5 bases). CDR3 length: 14 residues. Per the germline V gene, CDR1 is LGHNT and CDR2 is FRNRAP. Deletions cut 2 bases from V and 9 bases from J, with 14 bases between. The CDR3 loop is CASGLRQPGSPQHF. CDR3 nucleotide sequence: TGTGCTAGTGGTTTGAGACAGCCCGGATCGCCCCAGCATTTT.

The V call is TRBV30, the J call TRBJ1-5; weak D call: TRBD1 (5 bases). CDR1 GTSNPN and CDR2 SVGIG come from the germline V gene (reference sequence). The CDR3 has 16 amino acids. V lost 4 bases to trimming and J lost 5 bases, with 21 bases between them. The CDR3, as DNA: TGTGCCTGGACTCAGGGTCCGTCGGGAGTTCATCAGCCCCAGCATTTT. Amino acid sequence: CAWTQGPSGVHQPQHF.

As DNA, the CDR3 is TGCGCCAGCAGCCGCACACGAGACAGCCTCAATCAGCCCCAGCATTTT. It translates to CASSRTRDSLNQPQHF. The genes are TRBV4-1 and TRBJ1-5, with TRBD1 as a possible D gene (5 bases). This CDR3 is 16 amino acids long. Germline V gene lookup returns CDR1 MGHRA and CDR2 YSYEKL. V lost 4 bases and J lost 3, with 16 bases in between.

The genes are TRBV5-5 and TRBJ2-5; 8 bases are a match to TRBD2. There are 14 residues in the CDR3. Germline CDR1 SGHKS, CDR2 YYEKEE (reference sequence). With 7 bases clipped from V and 2 bases from J, the junction kept 7 bases outside the gene matches. The CDR3 nucleotides are TGTGCCAGCGTAGCGGGGCCTGCACAAGAGACCCAGTACTTC. Residues: CASVAGPAQETQYF.

This chain joins TRBV5-1 and TRBJ2-1; TRBD1 might be the D (7 bases). Germline values: CDR1 SGHRS, CDR2 YFSETQ. Between the trimmed V and J ends, which lost 4 bases and 4 bases, there was a span of 15 bases. CDR3 length: 15 residues. In DNA form, the CDR3 reads TGCGCCAGCAGCCCCAGGGGGGACGGGTACAATGAGCAGTTCTTC. It yields the protein CASSPRGDGYNEQFF.

The chain combines TRBV7-2 with TRBJ1-5; 11 bases agree with TRBD1. Unmatched junction bases numbered 6, after V lost 4 bases and J lost 7 bases. Germline CDR1 SGHTA, CDR2 FQGNSA. CDR3 length: 15 residues. The CDR3 bases are TGTGCCAGCAGCTGGGGACAGGGGGTCCACCAGCCCCAGCATTTT. Its translation is CASSWGQGVHQPQHF.

The chain joins TRBV28 to TRBJ1-5, with a possible D match to TRBD1 (6 bases). Germline-derived CDR1 and CDR2 are MDHEN and SYDVKM. The CDR3 is 13 residues long. Between the trimmed V and J ends, which lost 6 bases and 5 bases, there was a span of 11 bases. The DNA for the CDR3 is TGTGCCAGCAGCCTGACAGGTGATCAGCCCCAGCATTTT. Amino acids: CASSLTGDQPQHF.

The chain uses TRBV11-3 and TRBJ1-5; D gene uncertain. Trimming cost V 0 bases and J 2 bases, with 14 bases left between them. CDR1 and CDR2 (germline): SGHNT, YENEEA. CDR3 length equals 17 residues. CDR3 region: CASSLDQSGLGNQPQHF. DNA of the CDR3: TGTGCCAGCAGCTTAGATCAGTCCGGGTTGGGCAATCAGCCCCAGCATTTT.

The rearrangement uses TRBV7-2 and TRBJ1-1; 9 nucleotides match TRBD1. Germline-derived CDR1 and CDR2 are SGHTA and FQGNSA. The CDR3 length is 18 residues. V shed 2 bases, J shed 0 bases, and the junction held 10 bases outside the gene matches. CDR3 amino acids: CASSLRGGTGRLNTEAFF. The CDR3 bases are TGTGCCAGCAGCTTAAGGGGGGGGACAGGGAGGTTGAACACTGAAGCTTTCTTT.

The CDR3 reads CASSLGGTSEIYNEQFF. The CDR3 region has the DNA TGTGCCAGCAGCTTGGGGGGGACTAGCGAGATCTACAATGAGCAGTTCTTC. The genes are TRBV5-4 and TRBJ2-1, with TRBD2 matching 10 bases. The V gene's germline CDR1 is SGHNT and CDR2 YYREEE (reference sequence). Trimming cost V 0 bases and J 3 bases; bases outside gene matches: 6. This CDR3 region has 17 residues.

V gene TRBV27 combines with J gene TRBJ2-7, with 11 bases that match TRBD1. The junction had 5 bases not matched to a gene; V was cut back by 6 bases and J by 1 base. This CDR3 region has 15 residues. CDR1 is MNHEY, CDR2 SMNVEV, per germline (reference sequence). Here the CDR3 DNA reads TGTGCCAGCAGCCGGACAGGGGGCGCTTCCTACGAGCAGTACTTC. Translated: CASSRTGGASYEQYF.

This chain joins TRBV27 and TRBJ2-7; 7 bases are a match to TRBD1. The CDR3 is made up of 14 amino acids. Germline V gene sequence: CDR1 MNHEY, CDR2 SMNVEV (reference sequence). The V and J ends lost 6 bases and 5 bases, in that order; junction bases with no gene match: 10. CDR3 sequence (DNA): TGTGCCAGCAGAGGGTCGGGACAGATCAACGAGCAGTACTTC. Translating it yields CASRGSGQINEQYF.

The chain is built from TRBV5-8 and TRBJ2-3; 13 bases line up with TRBD2. Germline V gene sequence: CDR1 SGHTS, CDR2 YDEGEE. There are 19 residues in the CDR3. V dropped 4 bases and J dropped 8; count of bases not matched to a gene: 19. The CDR3 DNA follows: TGTGCCAGCAGCCCGGGGACTAGCGGGACAAATCGTGGGATGGTTACGCAGTATTTT. Its protein is CASSPGTSGTNRGMVTQYF.

V and J are TRBV10-1 and TRBJ2-2; D is ambiguous. Germline V lookup: CDR1 WNHNN, CDR2 SYGVQD (reference sequence). This CDR3 region has 10 residues. This chain's CDR3 is CEGPGTELFF. DNA of the CDR3: TGCGAAGGCCCAGGAACGGAGCTGTTTTTT.

This chain connects TRBV9 to TRBJ1-1, with 8 bases identical to TRBD1. The CDR3 contains 14 residues. The germline V gene encodes CDR1 SGDLS and CDR2 YYNGEE. V was clipped by 4 bases and J by 3 bases; unmatched bases: 5. The CDR3 region is CASSPRTGYTEAFF. As DNA, the CDR3 is TGTGCCAGCAGCCCCCGGACAGGGTACACTGAAGCTTTCTTT.

The chain employs TRBV2 and TRBJ1-2; 7 positions match TRBD1. The length of the CDR3 is 14 residues. The germline CDR1 and CDR2 sequences are SNHLY and FYNNEI. V dropped 7 bases and J dropped 8; count of bases not matched to a gene: 13. CDR3 sequence: CASTRGGQRAGYTF. The CDR3 bases are TGTGCCAGCACCCGAGGGGGACAGAGGGCGGGCTACACCTTC.

In its sample, this clone was seen a few times. This chain joins TRBV2 and TRBJ1-4; D is possibly TRBD1 (6 bases). Per the germline V gene, CDR1 is SNHLY and CDR2 is FYNNEI. Trimming took 4 bases from V and 7 from J, leaving 16 bases between them. CDR3 size: 15 residues. The CDR3 here is CASSATRGRIEKLFF. Written as DNA, the CDR3 is TGTGCCAGCAGTGCCACCAGGGGACGAATTGAAAAACTGTTTTTT.

This CDR3 is CASSRLGTSVSYEQYF. In DNA form, the CDR3 reads TGTGCCAGCAGCCGGCTGGGGACTAGCGTCTCCTACGAGCAGTACTTC. The chain employs TRBV27 and TRBJ2-7, with 10 nucleotides matching TRBD2. Germline CDR1 reads MNHEY; CDR2 reads SMNVEV (reference sequence). This CDR3 has 16 residues. The V and J ends lost 6 bases and 0 bases, in that order; junction bases with no gene match: 8.

The J gene is TRBJ2-7, the V gene TRBV25-1; tentatively, D is TRBD2 (6 bases). Trimming cost V 4 bases and J 11 bases, with 21 bases left between them. The CDR3 consists of 14 residues. Germline CDR1 and CDR2: MGHDK and SYGVNS. The CDR3 is CASSATRLGSSEYF. CDR3 DNA sequence: TGTGCCAGCAGTGCAACTAGACTAGGTTCTTCCGAGTACTTC.

J is TRBJ2-1 and V is TRBV5-1; 10 bases are a match to TRBD2. CDR3 length: 17 residues. CDR1 and CDR2 from the germline V gene are SGHRS and YFSETQ. V was pared by 0 bases and J by 8 bases, with 11 bases of the junction left unmatched. The CDR3 nucleotides are TGCGCCAGCAGCTTGGCCACAGCGGGGGGGCAGTGGTATGAGCAGTTCTTC. It encodes CASSLATAGGQWYEQFF.

The genes are TRBV5-4 and TRBJ2-7, with 8 bases lining up with TRBD1. V shed 6 bases, J shed 2 bases, and the junction held 7 bases outside the gene matches. Germline values: CDR1 SGHNT, CDR2 YYREEE (reference sequence). The CDR3 totals 14 residues. The CDR3 nucleotides read TGTGCCAGCAATACGGGACAGGATCCCTACGAGCAGTACTTC. This sequence encodes CASNTGQDPYEQYF.